The 32 T cell receptor delta chains reported below all come from one sample, sequenced in a study of gamma-delta T cells after stem cell transplantation. TCRdb re-called the RT-PCR reads using CATT. The data show approximately 1,000 delta-chain clones, about 3.5% seen once. Sequencing was done on a sample of gamma-delta T cells. These receptors were collected from a human donor. It is not recorded whose cells these are; they may come from a transplant donor.

A word on this clone: The TCRdb record carries a much larger clone's protein, which differs from this DNA's translation at residue 10; a read error is the likely cause, and the protein listed here is the DNA translation. This chain links TRDV2 with TRDJ1; TRDD3 might be the D (6 bases). V was trimmed by 4 bases and J by 0 bases, leaving 23 bases between them. The CDR3 runs to 18 residues. From germline, CDR1 is GEAIGNYY and CDR2 EKD. The CDR3 DNA follows: TGTGCCTGTGATCCGGTTAGAATGGGGGGTACGTACACCGATAAACTCATCTTT. The encoded protein is CACDPVRMGGTYTDKLIF.

This clone was found a few times. This CDR3 reads CACDTGGLGDTYTDKLIF. Here the CDR3 DNA reads TGTGCCTGTGACACCGGAGGACTGGGGGATACTTACACCGATAAACTCATCTTT. The genes are TRDV2 and TRDJ1; 12 bases fit TRDD3. Trimming took 0 bases from V and 0 from J; bases not matched to a gene: 7. In germline, CDR1 is GEAIGNYY, CDR2 EKD. The CDR3 covers 18 residues.

This clone was seen a few times. A far larger clone is only one base removed, so a read error is likely. The V and J genes are TRDV2 and TRDJ1, with 10 nucleotides matching TRDD3. After removal of 1 base from V and 0 bases from J, the junction contained 22 bases not matched to a gene. The CDR3 totals 22 residues. Germline lookup yields CDR1 GEAIGNYY and CDR2 EKD. CDR3 sequence: CACDTVPAITLGDQHYTDKLIF. CDR3 DNA: TGTGCCTGTGACACTGTTCCTGCGATTACACTGGGGGATCAGCATTACACCGATAAACTCATCTTT.

Worth noting for this clone: TCRdb shows a much larger clone's protein in place of this DNA's translation, and the two differ at residue 13, likely through a read error; the protein shown is translated from the DNA. The rearrangement links TRDV2 to TRDJ1; TRDD3 aligns across 12 bases. Per germline, CDR1 GEAIGNYY and CDR2 EKD. This CDR3 has 17 amino acids. The CDR3 spells CACDTVLGDTYTAKLIF. The CDR3 coding sequence is TGTGCCTGTGACACGGTACTGGGGGATACTTACACCGCTAAACTCATCTTT.

Concerning this clone itself: TCRdb lists the protein of a much larger clone for this DNA, which differs at residue 10, so this is likely a read error; the protein given here is translated from the DNA itself. The chain has TRDV2 and TRDJ1; weak D call: TRDD1 (5 bases). The CDR3 covers 17 residues. Trimming pared 0 bases from V and 0 bases from J, leaving 16 bases between. Per germline, CDR1 GEAIGNYY and CDR2 EKD. DNA of the CDR3: TGTGCCTGTGACACCGTTGGAATAGCCCGGGACACCGATAAACTCATCTTT. Translated, it gives CACDTVGIARDTDKLIF.

This clone has a handful of counts. A far larger clone is off by one base, so a read error is likely. The chain has TRDV2 and TRDJ3; TRDD3 matches at 7 bases. This CDR3 contains 20 residues. Looked up from germline, CDR1 is GEAIGNYY and CDR2 is EKD. The CDR3 DNA is TGTGCCCGTGACACCGCGGCTGGGGGCCCACCTTCCTGGGACACCCGACAGATGTTTTTC. Translating gives CARDTAAGGPPSWDTRQMFF.

As concerns this clone: The TCRdb record carries a much larger clone's protein, which differs from this DNA's translation at residue 11; a read error is the likely cause, and the protein listed here is the DNA translation. The chain has TRDV2 and TRDJ1, with a tentative D call TRDD2 (5 bases). CDR3 length: 16 residues. Germline V gene sequence: CDR1 GEAIGNYY, CDR2 EKD. V was cut by 3 bases and J by 2 bases, with 18 bases left in between. The CDR3 nucleotides read TGTGCCTGTGACCCACTAATTTCCTCCACGACCGATAAACTCATCTTT. Translated, it gives CACDPLISSTTDKLIF.

About this clone: A far larger clone is just one base off, so this is likely a read error. The chain couples TRDV2 to TRDJ1; 12 nucleotides match TRDD3. The junction had 9 bases not matched to a gene; V was cut back by 5 bases and J by 0 bases. This CDR3 has 17 amino acids. Germline V CDR1 and CDR2: GEAIGNYY, EKD. CDR3 DNA sequence: TGTGCCTGTGGCACGGTACTGGGGGATACTTACACCGATAAACTCATCTTT. Translation: CACGTVLGDTYTDKLIF.

On this clone: A far larger clone is a single base away, which makes a read error likely. Other DNA sequences within the sample encode an identical CDR3. CDR3 sequence reads: CACDLLGDTAQLFF. The CDR3 DNA is TGTGCCTGTGATCTACTGGGGGATACAGCACAACTTTTCTTT. The chain combines TRDV2 with TRDJ2; 12 bases line up with TRDD3. Germline V gene lookup returns CDR1 GEAIGNYY and CDR2 EKD. The CDR3 has 14 amino acids.

This clone appeared a few times. Only one base separates this from a far larger clonotype, so it likely reflects a read error. Other DNA sequences in this specimen translate into the identical CDR3. This chain links TRDV2 with TRDJ1; possible D gene TRDD3, 5 bases. This CDR3 has 15 residues. Germline CDR1 and CDR2: GEAIGNYY and EKD. The DNA for the CDR3 is TGTGCCTGTGACCCCCTGGGCCGTTTTGTCGATAAACTAATCTTT. Residues: CACDPLGRFVDKLIF.

For this clone: TCRdb's listed protein matches a much larger clone and diverges from this DNA's translation at residue 3, likely through a read error; the protein shown comes from the DNA. This chain connects TRDV2 to TRDJ1, with D hard to call. CDR1 and CDR2 (germline): GEAIGNYY, EKD. CDR3 length: 14 amino acids. As DNA, the CDR3 is TGTGCCAGTGACAATATAGCCCCGGCCGATAAACTCATCTTT. This codes for CASDNIAPADKLIF.

This clone was counted only a few times. This probably arose from a read error, given a far larger clone one base away. This sample also contains other DNA sequences that code for the same CDR3. The J gene is TRDJ1, the V gene TRDV2; 8 bases map to TRDD3. The CDR3 totals 17 residues. V was pared by 0 bases and J by 4 bases, with 12 bases of the junction left unmatched. In germline, CDR1 is GEAIGNYY, CDR2 EKD. CDR3 nucleotides: TGTGCCTGTGACACCCTACTTGGGGATACAGGCGGCGATAAACTCATCTTT. The encoded protein is CACDTLLGDTGGDKLIF.

Only a few counts were recorded for this clone. A far more abundant clone sits one base away, making this likely a read error. Other DNA sequences in this specimen translate into the identical CDR3. The J gene is TRDJ1, the V gene TRDV2; 10 bases are shared with TRDD3. The CDR3 totals 16 residues. Trimming removed 0 bases from V and 3 bases from J; junction bases left unmatched: 6. Germline V CDR1 and CDR2: GEAIGNYY, EKD. This CDR3 reads CACDTVGDTLPDKLIF. The CDR3 DNA reads TGTGCCTGTGACACCGTGGGGGATACACTTCCCGATAAACTCATCTTT.

Points on this clone: A far larger clone is only one base removed, so a read error is likely. The same CDR3 can be traced to other DNA sequences in this sample. The chain employs TRDV2 and TRDJ1; D is unresolved. V was pared by 2 bases and J by 3 bases, with 12 bases between. CDR1 and CDR2 (germline): GEAIGNYY, EKD. This CDR3 has 14 amino acids. The CDR3 loop reads CACDNIAPADKLIF. The DNA of the CDR3 is TGTGCCTGTGACAACATAGCCCCGGCCGATAAACTCATCTTT.

Concerning this clone itself: A far larger clone differs by one base, so this is likely a read error. Other DNA sequences in the sample encode the same CDR3. The genes are TRDV2 and TRDJ2; no reliable D call. Germline V CDR1 and CDR2: GEAIGNYY, EKD. This CDR3 has 16 residues. CDR3 in DNA: TGTGCATGTGAGCAGGTGGGTACTGAAGATTGGGCACAACTCTTCTTT. This sequence encodes CACEQVGTEDWAQLFF.

As regards this clone: A read error is likely here: a far larger clone is one base away. In the same sample, other DNA sequences code for this CDR3. V usage is TRDV2 and J usage is TRDJ1; D is ambiguous. Germline V gene lookup returns CDR1 GEAIGNYY and CDR2 EKD. This CDR3 has 15 residues. DNA for the CDR3: TGTGCTTGTGACCCTATTGGCAGCTACACCGATAAACTCATCTTT. It encodes CACDPIGSYTDKLIF.

This clone was seen more than once but under ten times. This likely came from a read error, as a far larger clone is one base away. This same CDR3 is encoded by further DNA sequences in the sample. V and J are TRDV2 and TRDJ1, with 9 bases identical to TRDD3. The CDR3 sequence is 17 residues long. Germline V lookup: CDR1 GEAIGNYY, CDR2 EKD. CDR3 nucleotides: TGTGCCTGTGACACCCTACTTGGGGATACGGGCGGCGATAAACTCATATTT. It is translated as CACDTLLGDTGGDKLIF.

This clone was seen a few times. The chain joins TRDV2 to TRDJ1, with D unresolved. The germline V gene has CDR1 GEAIGNYY and CDR2 EKD. The V gene lost 0 bases and the J gene lost 0 bases, with 16 bases spanning the gap. CDR3 length equals 17 residues. CDR3 region: CACDTIEGGTHTDKLIF. As DNA, the CDR3 is TGTGCCTGTGACACCATAGAAGGCGGGACGCACACCGATAAACTCATCTTT.

With respect to this clone: A far larger clone differs by one base, so this is likely a read error. The chain couples TRDV2 to TRDJ2; the match to TRDD3 covers 10 bases. CDR1 is GEAIGNYY and CDR2 is EKD in the germline V gene. CDR3 length: 14 residues. Trimming cost V 5 bases and J 5 bases; bases outside gene matches: 4. The CDR3 protein is CACALLGDTAQLFF. For the CDR3, the DNA is TGTGCCTGTGCTCTACTGGGGGATACAGCACAACTCTTCTTT.

Only a few counts were recorded for this clone. A far larger clone is one base from this, pointing to a likely read error. Other DNA variants within this sample encode the same CDR3. The chain has TRDV2 and TRDJ1; the match to TRDD3 covers 12 bases. This CDR3 comprises 15 residues. CDR1 and CDR2 from the germline V gene are GEAIGNYY and EKD. The CDR3 sequence: CACDAVLGDTDKLIF. Here the CDR3 DNA reads TGTGCCTGTGACGCCGTACTGGGGGATACCGATAAGCTCATCTTT.

Details on this clone: A far larger clone is one nucleotide away, so this likely arose from a read error. The same CDR3 also results from other DNA sequences found in this sample. This rearrangement joins TRDV2 to TRDJ1; TRDD3 aligns across 13 bases. This CDR3 contains 18 residues. Germline values: CDR1 GEAIGNYY, CDR2 EKD. The CDR3 DNA sequence: TGCGCCTGTGACGCCCTACTGGGGGATACGCGAGGGACCGATAAACTCATCTTT. Its protein is CACDALLGDTRGTDKLIF.

This clone is categorized as medium-sized. A far more abundant clone sits one base away, making this likely a read error. The chain joins TRDV2 to TRDJ1; TRDD3 agrees at 11 bases. Germline V lookup: CDR1 GEAIGNYY, CDR2 EKD. The CDR3 loop spans 18 amino acids. V lost 5 bases to trimming and J lost 0 bases; unmatched junction nucleotides: 13. The CDR3 sequence is CACGPVRMGDTYTDKLIF. For the CDR3, the DNA is TGTGCCTGTGGTCCGGTTAGAATGGGGGATACGTACACCGATAAACTCATCTTT.

This clone was counted only a few times. The protein held in TCRdb is that of a much larger clone and does not match this DNA's translation at residue 15, likely because of a read error; the protein shown is translated from the DNA. The genes are TRDV2 and TRDJ1; 13 bases map to TRDD3. The V and J ends lost 3 bases and 13 bases, in that order; junction bases with no gene match: 19. This CDR3 is 17 amino acids long. Germline-derived CDR1 and CDR2 are GEAIGNYY and EKD. This chain's CDR3 is CACDPVLGDTGGLEPIF. The CDR3 nucleotides are TGTGCCTGTGACCCCGTACTGGGGGATACGGGGGGACTGGAACCCATCTTT.

Concerning this clone itself: A far larger clone is a single base away, which makes a read error likely. The same CDR3 is also encoded by other DNA sequences in this sample. The chain has TRDV2 and TRDJ1, with a tentative D call TRDD3 (5 bases). The CDR3 extends over 16 amino acids. In germline, CDR1 is GEAIGNYY, CDR2 EKD. CDR3 sequence (DNA): TGTGCCTGTGACCCGGTGGGCGTGGGGAGATCCGATAAGCTCATCTTT. This sequence encodes CACDPVGVGRSDKLIF.

This clone showed up just a few times. The likely explanation is a read error, given a far larger clone one base away. Within the sample, other DNA sequences also encode this same CDR3. The V gene is TRDV2, the J gene TRDJ1; TRDD3 is a possible D gene (5 bases). Germline V gene sequence: CDR1 GEAIGNYY, CDR2 EKD. This CDR3 has 16 residues. V was trimmed by 3 bases and J by 3 bases, leaving 19 bases between them. CDR3 nucleotide sequence: TGTGCCTGTGACCCGGTGGGAGTGGGGAGATCCGATAAACTCATCTTT. This gives the protein CACDPVGVGRSDKLIF.

In this sample, this clone is medium-sized. A far larger clone is off by one base, so a read error is likely. The chain couples TRDV2 to TRDJ1, with 12 nucleotides matching TRDD3. V lost 3 bases to trimming and J lost 0 bases; unmatched junction nucleotides: 7. Germline V gives CDR1 GEAIGNYY, CDR2 EKD. The CDR3 runs 17 residues. The CDR3 region is CACDAVLGDTYTDKLIF. CDR3 nucleotide sequence: TGTGCCTGTGACGCGGTACTGGGGGATACTTACACCGATAAACTCATCTTT.

This clone was seen only a few times. The likely explanation is a read error, given a far larger clone one base away. Other nucleotide sequences in the sample specify the same CDR3. This rearrangement joins TRDV2 to TRDJ1; no clear D. This CDR3 spans 14 amino acids. V shed 0 bases and J shed 2 bases, with 9 bases lying between them. Per the germline V gene, CDR1 is GEAIGNYY and CDR2 is EKD. The CDR3 region has the DNA TGTGCCTGTGACACCGTACTAGAAACCGATAAACTCATCTTT. Translated: CACDTVLETDKLIF.

This clone turned up a few times. Given a far larger clone just one base away, this is likely a sequencing read error. V and J are TRDV2 and TRDJ1, with 8 bases identical to TRDD3. Germline trimming cut 0 bases from V and 8 bases from J; bases unmatched to any gene: 13. In germline, CDR1 is GEAIGNYY, CDR2 EKD. The CDR3 covers 16 residues. The CDR3 here is CACDTVGDWEKDKLIF. CDR3 in DNA: TGTGCCTGTGACACCGTGGGGGATTGGGAAAAGGACAAACTCATCTTT.

To note about this clone: The mismatch at residue 5 between this DNA's translation and the TCRdb protein of a much larger clone likely reflects a read error; the protein shown is translated from the DNA. The chain has TRDV2 and TRDJ1; 8 bases are shared with TRDD3. Unmatched junction bases numbered 8, after V lost 3 bases and J lost 0 bases. Looked up from germline, CDR1 is GEAIGNYY and CDR2 is EKD. The CDR3 consists of 16 residues. The CDR3 region is CACDSVDWGHTDKLIF. CDR3 coding DNA: TGTGCCTGTGACTCGGTGGACTGGGGGCACACCGATAAACTCATCTTT.

This clone was found a few times. This DNA's translation differs at residue 4 from TCRdb's protein, which comes from a much larger clone; a read error is likely, and the protein shown is translated from the DNA. The J gene is TRDJ3, the V gene TRDV2; TRDD3 matches 9 bases. Germline CDR1 and CDR2: GEAIGNYY and EKD. V shed 5 bases, J shed 0 bases, and the junction held 22 bases outside the gene matches. The CDR3 length is 23 residues. The DNA of the CDR3 is TGTGCCTGTGGCTCCCCTCCTACGGCCTCTGGGGGATTACCCTCCTGGGACACCCGACAGATGTTTTTC. Its translation: CACGSPPTASGGLPSWDTRQMFF.

This clone has more than one count but fewer than ten. A far larger clone lies a single base away; this is likely a read error. The J gene is TRDJ1, the V gene TRDV2; TRDD3 matches 8 bases. The V gene's germline CDR1 is GEAIGNYY and CDR2 EKD. The CDR3 totals 16 residues. The CDR3 here is CACGTVGDWENDKLIF. The CDR3 DNA is TGTGCCTGTGGCACCGTGGGGGATTGGGAAAATGACAAACTCATCTTT.

Worth noting for this clone: This DNA translates differently at residue 18 from the TCRdb protein, which is that of a much larger clone; a read error is likely, and the protein shown is the DNA's own translation. The chain employs TRDV2 and TRDJ3; 11 bases align to TRDD3. CDR3 size: 20 residues. Germline V gene lookup returns CDR1 GEAIGNYY and CDR2 EKD. The CDR3: CACDTVLGDTSSWDTRQIFF. DNA of the CDR3: TGTGCCTGTGACACCGTTCTGGGGGATACAAGCTCCTGGGACACCCGACAGATATTTTTC.